These 29 T cell receptor beta chains were sequenced from one sample in a study of CD8+CD57+ T cells in acquired aplastic anemia. The sequenced patients had an expansion of CD8+CD57+ cells seen by flow cytometry. Profiling of TCR beta VDJ combinations and CDR3 sequences used genomic DNA as template. TCRdb processed the reads anew with MiXCR; each CDR3 protein has one entry. The table has under 200,000 distinct CDR3 sequences, approximately 44% seen once. Source material: sorted CD4+, CD8+, or CD8+CD57+ T cells (not recorded which) from PBMCs. Source of these receptors: a human donor with aplastic anemia.

Concerning this clonotype: A read error may be the cause here, since a much bigger clone is one base away. The rearrangement uses TRBV12-3 or TRBV12-4 and TRBJ2-3; D is unresolved. V lost 8 bases and J 1 base, leaving 19 bases between the germline ends. The CDR3 has 16 amino acids. CDR3 nucleotides: TGTGCCAGCCCTCTCGACCCCCTAACCGGCACAGATACGCAGTATTTT. Translated: CASPLDPLTGTDTQYF.

This CDR3 reads CAGSSGNGIGAFF. Here the CDR3 DNA reads TGTGCCGGGAGTAGCGGGAACGGGATAGGAGCTTTCTTT. V is TRBV7-9 and J is TRBJ1-1, with D unresolved. The germline gives CDR1 SEHNR, CDR2 FQNEAQ (reference sequence). V gave up 11 bases and J gave up 10 bases, with 23 bases separating them. The CDR3 is 13 residues long.

The V gene is TRBV5-8, the J gene TRBJ2-7; 10 bases match TRBD2. Per the germline V gene, CDR1 is SGHTS and CDR2 is YDEGEE. Trimming removed 0 bases from V and 0 bases from J; junction bases left unmatched: 0. The CDR3 consists of 15 residues. CDR3 nucleotides: TGTGCCAGCAGCTTGGCTAGCGGGGGCTCCTACGAGCAGTACTTC. It codes for CASSLASGGSYEQYF.

This clonotype has only one observation. The V and J genes are TRBV10-3 and TRBJ1-2; D possibly corresponds to TRBD1 (5 bases). Germline values: CDR1 ENHRY, CDR2 SYGVKD. V was clipped by 6 bases and J by 4 bases, with 24 bases between them. CDR3 length: 17 residues. The CDR3 sequence is CAIRERFDPRVVYGYTF. CDR3 in DNA: TGTGCCATCAGGGAGAGGTTCGACCCCAGGGTAGTCTATGGCTACACCTTC.

The table lists this clonotype with a few counts. This may stem from a read error, because a much larger clone lies one nucleotide away. V and J are TRBV7-8 and TRBJ2-2; 8 bases are a match to TRBD2. Germline CDR1 and CDR2: SGHVS and FQNEAQ. CDR3 length: 15 residues. CDR3 sequence reads: CASSPAGGLTGGLFF. The CDR3 region has the DNA TGTGCCAGCAGCCCCGCGGGAGGCTTGACCGGGGGGCTGTTTTTT.

Here the CDR3 DNA reads TGTGCCATCAGCGGCAGCCCCAATTCACCCCTCCACTTT. It encodes CAISGSPNSPLHF. This chain uses TRBV10-3 with TRBJ1-6; D gene ambiguous. V lost 6 bases and J 7 bases, leaving 10 bases between the germline ends. The V gene's germline CDR1 is ENHRY and CDR2 SYGVKD. There are 13 residues in the CDR3.

This clonotype was recorded at least ten times. The CDR3 reads CASSGQGSYTF. The CDR3 nucleotides are TGTGCCAGCAGTGGTCAGGGATCCTACACCTTC. The rearrangement links TRBV12-3 or TRBV12-4 to TRBJ1-2, with a weak D call TRBD1 (5 bases). This CDR3 has 11 residues. Trimming shortened V by 5 bases and J by 10 bases, and 11 bases separated the two germline ends.

The sample holds a few counts of this clonotype. The genes are TRBV6-5 and TRBJ1-6, with 8 bases identical to TRBD1. Germline values: CDR1 MNHEY, CDR2 SVGAGI. There are 17 residues in the CDR3. Unmatched junction bases numbered 8, after V lost 2 bases and J lost 5 bases. The DNA for the CDR3 is TGTGCCAGCAGTTACCTCCAGGGGGCCTCTAATAATTCACCCCTCCACTTT. Translating gives CASSYLQGASNNSPLHF.

This clonotype was observed a single time. CDR3 bases: TGTGCCAGCAGGCTGGGGGGGGGTTCACCCCTCCACTTT. It encodes CASRLGGGSPLHF. The gene calls are TRBV2 and TRBJ1-6, with D possibly TRBD1 on 5 matching bases. There are 13 residues in the CDR3. The ends were cut back, 6 bases at V and 9 bases at J, with 12 bases in the middle. CDR1 is SNHLY and CDR2 is FYNNEI in the germline V gene.

This clonotype was observed many times. This chain links TRBV20-1 with TRBJ1-1, with D uncertain. Between the trimmed V and J ends, which lost 3 bases and 1 base, there was a span of 12 bases. This CDR3 spans 14 amino acids. Looked up from germline, CDR1 is DFQATT and CDR2 is SNEGSKA (reference sequence). CDR3 residues: CSASPGTRNTEAFF. As DNA, the CDR3 is TGCAGTGCTAGCCCCGGCACCAGGAACACTGAAGCTTTCTTT.

The chain has TRBV20-1 and TRBJ1-5, with 7 bases fitting TRBD1. CDR3 size: 14 residues. The germline V gene encodes CDR1 DFQATT and CDR2 SNEGSKA (reference sequence). V trimming: 3 bases; J trimming: 4 bases; junction bases outside the gene matches: 6. The CDR3 loop is CSASSGTVNQPQHF. The CDR3 nucleotides read TGCAGTGCTAGTTCCGGGACAGTTAATCAGCCCCAGCATTTT.

This clonotype has only a few counts. The chain uses TRBV12-3 or TRBV12-4 and TRBJ1-6; a weak D match, TRBD1 (5 bases). Between the trimmed V and J ends, which lost 3 bases and 4 bases, there was a span of 10 bases. The CDR3 spans 15 residues. CDR3 sequence: CASSLGGGYNSPLHF. CDR3 nucleotides: TGTGCCAGCAGTTTGGGCGGGGGATATAATTCACCCCTCCACTTT.

This clonotype came up many times. The CDR3 coding sequence is TGTGCCAGCAGCTTGCCCTCTAGCGGAGCTTTCTACGAGCAGTACTTC. As protein: CASSLPSSGAFYEQYF. The rearrangement joins TRBV7-6 to TRBJ2-7; 7 nucleotides line up with TRBD2. V trimming: 3 bases; J trimming: 3 bases; junction bases outside the gene matches: 11. CDR3 length: 16 residues. The V gene's germline CDR1 is SGHVS and CDR2 FNYEAQ.

This clonotype was recorded a few times. The rearrangement joins TRBV19 to TRBJ1-6, with 10 bases that match TRBD1. The V gene end was trimmed by 5 bases and the J gene end by 7 bases; junction bases not matched to a gene: 2. This CDR3 has 14 residues. Germline V lookup: CDR1 LNHDA, CDR2 SQIVND (reference sequence). The CDR3 loop reads CASSWDRGNSPLHF. The CDR3 DNA follows: TGTGCCAGTAGTTGGGACAGGGGAAATTCACCCCTCCACTTT.

This clonotype was counted a few times. The rearrangement links TRBV5-1 to TRBJ2-4, with 16 bases that match TRBD2. V shed 2 bases, J shed 0 bases, and the junction held 2 bases outside the gene matches. This CDR3 is built from 18 residues. Germline V gene sequence: CDR1 SGHRS, CDR2 YFSETQ. The CDR3 region has the DNA TGCGCCAGCAGCTTTGGGACTAGCGGGGGGGCAGCCAAAAACATTCAGTACTTC. Its protein product is CASSFGTSGGAAKNIQYF.

The sample holds many counts of this clonotype. The rearrangement uses TRBV25-1 and TRBJ1-5; 7 bases map to TRBD1. Trimming at V came to 7 bases and at J to 8 bases, leaving 5 bases not matched to a gene. CDR1 and CDR2 (germline): MGHDK, SYGVNS. This CDR3 has 12 amino acids. In DNA form, the CDR3 reads TGTGCCAGCATAGGGGGCTTGGAGCCCCAGCATTTT. It encodes CASIGGLEPQHF.

The chain has TRBV29-1 and TRBJ1-2; the D gene is possibly TRBD1 (6 bases). Germline V gene sequence: CDR1 SQVTM, CDR2 ANQGSEA. Trimming removed 3 bases from V and 0 bases from J, with 14 bases in between. The CDR3 length is 15 residues. The CDR3 sequence is CSVDSGAEANYGYTF. The CDR3 DNA is TGCAGCGTTGACTCAGGGGCCGAAGCTAACTATGGCTACACCTTC.

This clonotype was found a few times. The chain recombines TRBV24-1 with TRBJ2-7, with 8 bases matching TRBD2. The CDR3 totals 15 residues. V dropped 2 bases and J dropped 3; count of bases not matched to a gene: 5. Germline V gene lookup returns CDR1 KGHDR and CDR2 SFDVKD. CDR3 nucleotides: TGTGCCACCAGTGATTCCCCGGGGGGGAGCTACGAGCAGTACTTC. The encoded protein is CATSDSPGGSYEQYF.

The rearrangement uses TRBV11-1 and TRBJ1-1; D is uncertain. The V and J ends lost 9 bases and 0 bases respectively, with 17 bases between them. This CDR3 spans 15 amino acids. The germline gives CDR1 SGHAT, CDR2 FQDESV (reference sequence). The CDR3 loop is CASSGKGTLNTEAFF. The CDR3 nucleotides are TGTGCCAGTAGTGGCAAGGGCACCCTGAACACTGAAGCTTTCTTT. Together with reference TRBV11-1 and TRBJ1-1, the CDR3 gives the full variable domain: EAEVAQSPRYKITEKSQAVAFWCDPISGHATLYWYRQILGQGPELLVQFQDESVVDDSQLPKDRFSAERLKGVDSTLKIQPAELGDSAMYLCASSGKGTLNTEAFFGQGTRLTVV.

This clonotype appeared a few times. This chain uses TRBV7-3 with TRBJ1-1; possible D gene TRBD1, 6 bases. From germline, CDR1 is SGHTA and CDR2 FQGTGA. V gave up 4 bases and J gave up 5 bases, with 11 bases separating them. This CDR3 is 13 amino acids long. In DNA, the CDR3 is TGTGCCAGCAGCTCACAGGGAGGAACTGAAGCTTTCTTT. The encoded protein is CASSSQGGTEAFF.

This clonotype was recorded many times. The chain is built from TRBV20-1 and TRBJ1-1; D is undetermined. Trimming left V 2 bases short and J 4 bases short, with 11 bases between. The CDR3 is made up of 13 amino acids. Germline assignment: CDR1 DFQATT and CDR2 SNEGSKA (reference sequence). Here the CDR3 DNA reads TGCAGTGCTAGACTTGGACTGGCCACTGAAGCTTTCTTT. Encoded protein: CSARLGLATEAFF.

This clonotype was observed at least ten times. The rearrangement joins TRBV6-1 to TRBJ1-5; 8 nucleotides agree with TRBD1. The CDR3 runs 14 residues. V shed 6 bases and J 6 bases; nucleotides not matched to a gene: 7. Germline V CDR1 and CDR2: MNHNS, SASEGT. CDR3 DNA sequence: TGTGCCAGCAGCACAGGGGGACCGGGTCAGCCCCAGCATTTT. Translating gives CASSTGGPGQPQHF.

This clonotype appeared many times. The chain carries TRBV6-1 and TRBJ2-7, with 11 bases that match TRBD1. This CDR3 contains 13 residues. V lost 6 bases and J lost 2; bases outside the gene matches: 0. Germline V lookup: CDR1 MNHNS, CDR2 SASEGT. The CDR3 is CASRGQGAYEQYF. The CDR3 DNA reads as TGTGCCAGCAGGGGACAGGGGGCCTACGAGCAGTACTTC.

There are a few counts of this clonotype. The rearrangement joins TRBV2 to TRBJ2-1; TRBD2 agrees at 12 bases. From germline, CDR1 is SNHLY and CDR2 FYNNEI. This CDR3 has 15 amino acids. Germline trimming cut 6 bases from V and 5 bases from J; bases unmatched to any gene: 5. CDR3 amino acids: CASSPTSGRHNEQFF. CDR3 coding DNA: TGTGCCAGCAGCCCCACTAGCGGGAGGCACAATGAGCAGTTCTTC.

This clonotype was observed a single time. V usage is TRBV11-2 and J usage is TRBJ2-3; D is undetermined. Germline-derived CDR1 and CDR2 are SGHAT and FQNNGV. V lost 6 bases, J lost 2 bases, and 15 bases lay in between. This CDR3 contains 15 residues. The CDR3 DNA reads as TGTGCCAGCAGACCCGGGTCGACCAACACAGATACGCAGTATTTT. Its translation: CASRPGSTNTDTQYF.

This clonotype was observed a few times. V usage is TRBV29-1 and J usage is TRBJ2-1, with D perhaps assigned TRBD1 or TRBD2 (5 bases each). Trimming cost V 1 base and J 10 bases, with 5 bases left between them. Germline CDR1 reads SQVTM; CDR2 reads ANQGSEA. The CDR3 loop spans 10 amino acids. CDR3 region: CSVEGGEQFF. The CDR3, as DNA: TGCAGCGTTGAAGGGGGGGAGCAGTTCTTC.

This clonotype was seen more than once but under ten times. In nucleotides, the CDR3 is TGTGCCGCCTCCGGGACAAGAGATGAAAAACTGTTTTTT. Its translation: CAASGTRDEKLFF. The rearrangement joins TRBV6-1 to TRBJ1-4, with D possibly being TRBD1 (6 bases). Deletions cut 11 bases from V and 6 bases from J, with 16 bases between. Germline values: CDR1 MNHNS, CDR2 SASEGT. This CDR3 has 13 residues.

The chain employs TRBV2 and TRBJ1-1; D may be TRBD1 (6 bases). The CDR3 runs 10 residues. Deletions cut 10 bases from V and 8 bases from J, with 11 bases between. Germline CDR1 reads SNHLY; CDR2 reads FYNNEI. The CDR3 is CATHGTEAFF. CDR3 DNA sequence: TGTGCCACACATGGGACAGAAGCTTTCTTT.

At least ten counts were recorded for this clonotype. V usage is TRBV20-1 and J usage is TRBJ2-3, with a tentative D call TRBD1 (5 bases). Per the germline V gene, CDR1 is DFQATT and CDR2 is SNEGSKA (reference sequence). CDR3 length equals 13 residues. The V end was cut by 5 bases, the J end by 5 bases, with 14 bases between. As DNA, the CDR3 is TGCAGTGCTCCCAGGGCAACCCTAGATACGCAGTATTTT. It encodes CSAPRATLDTQYF.